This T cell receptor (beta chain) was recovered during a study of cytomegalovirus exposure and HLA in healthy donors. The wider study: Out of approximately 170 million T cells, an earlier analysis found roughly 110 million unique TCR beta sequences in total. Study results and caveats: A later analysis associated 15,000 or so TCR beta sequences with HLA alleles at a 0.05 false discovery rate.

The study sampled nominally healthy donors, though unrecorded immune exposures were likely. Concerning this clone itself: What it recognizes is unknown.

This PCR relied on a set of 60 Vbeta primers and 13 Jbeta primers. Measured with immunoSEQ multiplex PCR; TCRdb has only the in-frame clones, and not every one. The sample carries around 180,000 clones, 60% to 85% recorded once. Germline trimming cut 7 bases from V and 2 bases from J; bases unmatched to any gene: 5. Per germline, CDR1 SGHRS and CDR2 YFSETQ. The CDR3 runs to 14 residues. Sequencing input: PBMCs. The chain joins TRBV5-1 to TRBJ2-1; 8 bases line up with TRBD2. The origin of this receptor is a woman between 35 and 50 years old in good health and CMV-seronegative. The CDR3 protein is CASEAGGPYNEQFF. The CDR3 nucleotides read TGCGCCAGCGAGGCGGGAGGTCCCTACAATGAGCAGTTCTTC.